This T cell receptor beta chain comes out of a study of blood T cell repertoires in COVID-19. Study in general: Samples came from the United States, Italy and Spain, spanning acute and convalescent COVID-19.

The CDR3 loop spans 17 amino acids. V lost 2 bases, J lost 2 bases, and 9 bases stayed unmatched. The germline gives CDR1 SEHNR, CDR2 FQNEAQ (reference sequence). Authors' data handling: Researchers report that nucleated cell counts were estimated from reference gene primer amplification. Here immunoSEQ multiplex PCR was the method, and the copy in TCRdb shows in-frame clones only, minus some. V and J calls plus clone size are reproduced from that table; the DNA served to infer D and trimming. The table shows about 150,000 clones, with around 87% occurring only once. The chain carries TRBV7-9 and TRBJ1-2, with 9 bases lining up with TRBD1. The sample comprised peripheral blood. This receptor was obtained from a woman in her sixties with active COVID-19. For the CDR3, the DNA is TGTGCCAGCAGCTTACCTACCCGGGACAGGGCAAACTATGGCTACACCTTC. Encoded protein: CASSLPTRDRANYGYTF.